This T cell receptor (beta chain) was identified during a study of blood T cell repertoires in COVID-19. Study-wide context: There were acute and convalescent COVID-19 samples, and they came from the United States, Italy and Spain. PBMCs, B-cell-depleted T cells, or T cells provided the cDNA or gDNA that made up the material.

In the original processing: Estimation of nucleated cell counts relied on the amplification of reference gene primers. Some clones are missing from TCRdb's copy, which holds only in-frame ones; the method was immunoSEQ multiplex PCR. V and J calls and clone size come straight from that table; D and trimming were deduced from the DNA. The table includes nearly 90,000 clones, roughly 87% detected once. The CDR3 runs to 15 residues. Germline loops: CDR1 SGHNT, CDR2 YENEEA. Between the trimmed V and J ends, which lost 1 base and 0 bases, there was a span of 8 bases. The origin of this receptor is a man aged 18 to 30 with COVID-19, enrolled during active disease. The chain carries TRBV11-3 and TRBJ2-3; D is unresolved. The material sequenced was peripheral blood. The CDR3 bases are TGTGCCAGCAGCTTAGGACCGACTAGCACAGATACGCAGTATTTT. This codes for CASSLGPTSTDTQYF.